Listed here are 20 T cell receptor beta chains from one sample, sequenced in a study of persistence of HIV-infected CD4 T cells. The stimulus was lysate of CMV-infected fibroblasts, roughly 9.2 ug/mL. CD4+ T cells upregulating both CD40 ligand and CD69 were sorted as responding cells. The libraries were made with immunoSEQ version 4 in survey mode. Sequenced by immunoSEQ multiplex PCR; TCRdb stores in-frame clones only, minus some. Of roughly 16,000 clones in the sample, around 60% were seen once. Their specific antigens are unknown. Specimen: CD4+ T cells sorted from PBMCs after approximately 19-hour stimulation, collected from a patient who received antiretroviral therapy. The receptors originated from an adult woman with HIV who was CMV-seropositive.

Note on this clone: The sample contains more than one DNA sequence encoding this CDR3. CDR3 nucleotide sequence: TGTGCCAGCAGCGTAGGGAGTGGGGCCAACGTCCTGACTTTC. It specifies CASSVGSGANVLTF. V and J are TRBV9 and TRBJ2-6; D unclear. The CDR3 is 14 amino acids. Trimming took off 0 bases at V and 3 bases at J, with 4 bases between the two ends. Germline V gene lookup returns CDR1 SGDLS and CDR2 YYNGEE.

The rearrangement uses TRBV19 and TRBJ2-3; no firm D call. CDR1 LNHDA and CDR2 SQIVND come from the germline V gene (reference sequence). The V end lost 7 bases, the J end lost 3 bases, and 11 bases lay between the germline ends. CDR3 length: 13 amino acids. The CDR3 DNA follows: TGTGCCAGTAATGTCGGACGGACAGATACGCAGTATTTT. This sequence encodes CASNVGRTDTQYF.

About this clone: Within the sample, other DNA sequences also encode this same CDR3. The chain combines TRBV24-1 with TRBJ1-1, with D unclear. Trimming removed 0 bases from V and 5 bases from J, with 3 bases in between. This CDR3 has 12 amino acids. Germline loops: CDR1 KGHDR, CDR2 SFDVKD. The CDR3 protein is CATSDLGTEAFF. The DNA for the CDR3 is TGTGCCACCAGTGATTTGGGTACTGAAGCTTTCTTT.

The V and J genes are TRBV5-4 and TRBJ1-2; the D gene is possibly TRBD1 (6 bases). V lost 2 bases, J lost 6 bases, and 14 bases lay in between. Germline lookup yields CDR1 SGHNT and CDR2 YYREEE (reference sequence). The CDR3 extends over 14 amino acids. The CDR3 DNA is TGTGCCAGCAGCTTTGATCGACAGGCCCATGGCTACACCTTC. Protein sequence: CASSFDRQAHGYTF. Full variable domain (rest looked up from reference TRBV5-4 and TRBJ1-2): ETGVTQSPTHLIKTRGQQVTLRCSSQSGHNTVSWYQQALGQGPQFIFQYYREEENGRGNFPPRFSGLQFPNYSSELNVNALELDDSALYLCASSFDRQAHGYTFGSGTRLTVV.

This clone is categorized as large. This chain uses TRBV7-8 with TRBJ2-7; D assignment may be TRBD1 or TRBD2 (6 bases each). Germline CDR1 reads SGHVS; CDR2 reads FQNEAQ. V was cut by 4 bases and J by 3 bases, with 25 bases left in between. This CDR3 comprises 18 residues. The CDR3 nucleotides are TGTGCCAGCAGCTCCGAGGGGGGACGGCAAGGGGAAGGCTACGAGCAGTACTTC. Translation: CASSSEGGRQGEGYEQYF.

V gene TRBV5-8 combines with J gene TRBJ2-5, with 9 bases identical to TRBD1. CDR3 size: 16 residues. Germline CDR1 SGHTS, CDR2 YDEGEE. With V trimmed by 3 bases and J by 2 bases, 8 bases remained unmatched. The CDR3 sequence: CASSSGQGITQETQYF. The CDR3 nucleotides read TGTGCCAGCAGCTCTGGACAGGGGATTACTCAAGAGACCCAGTACTTC.

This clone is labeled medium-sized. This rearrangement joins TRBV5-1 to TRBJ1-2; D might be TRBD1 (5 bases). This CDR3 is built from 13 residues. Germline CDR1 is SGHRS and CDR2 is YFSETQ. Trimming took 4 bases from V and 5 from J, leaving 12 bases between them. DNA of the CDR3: TGCGCCAGCAGCGCTCAGACAGCGTATGGCTACACCTTC. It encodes CASSAQTAYGYTF.

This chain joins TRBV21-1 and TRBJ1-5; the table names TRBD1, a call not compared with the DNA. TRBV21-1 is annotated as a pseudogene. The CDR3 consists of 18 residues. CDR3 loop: CASSKAGSAGGSNQPQHF. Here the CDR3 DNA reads TGTGCCAGCAGCAAAGCGGGATCGGCAGGGGGCAGCAATCAGCCCCAGCATTTT.

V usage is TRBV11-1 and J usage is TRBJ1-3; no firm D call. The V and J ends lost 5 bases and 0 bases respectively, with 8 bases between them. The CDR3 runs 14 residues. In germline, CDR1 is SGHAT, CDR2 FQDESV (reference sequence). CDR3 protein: CASSITDSGNTIYF. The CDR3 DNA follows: TGTGCCAGCAGCATAACCGACTCTGGAAACACCATATATTTT.

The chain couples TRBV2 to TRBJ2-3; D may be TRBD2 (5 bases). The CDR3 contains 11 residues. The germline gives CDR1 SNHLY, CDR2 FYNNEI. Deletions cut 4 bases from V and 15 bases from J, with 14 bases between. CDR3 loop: CASSVEGPIYF. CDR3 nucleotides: TGTGCCAGCAGTGTCGAGGGTCCGATCTATTTT. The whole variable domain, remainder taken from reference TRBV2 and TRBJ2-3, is EPEVTQTPSHQVTQMGQEVILRCVPISNHLYFYWYRQILGQKVEFLVSFYNNEISEKSEIFDDQFSVERPDGSNFTLKIRSTKLEDSAMYFCASSVEGPIYFGPGTRLTVL.

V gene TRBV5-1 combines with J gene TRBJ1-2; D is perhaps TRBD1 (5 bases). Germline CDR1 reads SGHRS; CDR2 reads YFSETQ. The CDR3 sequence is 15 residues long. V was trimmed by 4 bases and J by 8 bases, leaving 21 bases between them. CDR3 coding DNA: TGCGCCAGCAGCGCCCGGGACGGGGGGGGTGGAGGCTACACCTTC. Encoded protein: CASSARDGGGGGYTF.

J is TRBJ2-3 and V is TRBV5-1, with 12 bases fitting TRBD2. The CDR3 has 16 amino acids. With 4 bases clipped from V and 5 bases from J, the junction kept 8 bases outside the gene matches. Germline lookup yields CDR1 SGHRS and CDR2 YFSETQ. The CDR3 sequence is CASSPGLAGGLDTQYF. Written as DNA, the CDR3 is TGCGCCAGCAGCCCAGGGCTAGCGGGGGGGTTAGATACGCAGTATTTT.

The CDR3 spells CASSFRTGGTHTQYF. The CDR3 bases are TGCGCCAGCAGCTTTAGGACAGGGGGGACGCATACGCAGTATTTT. The chain recombines TRBV5-1 with TRBJ2-3; TRBD1 aligns across 10 bases. The ends lost 2 bases at V and 7 bases at J; junction bases unmatched: 7. Germline CDR1 SGHRS, CDR2 YFSETQ. The CDR3 is 15 residues long.

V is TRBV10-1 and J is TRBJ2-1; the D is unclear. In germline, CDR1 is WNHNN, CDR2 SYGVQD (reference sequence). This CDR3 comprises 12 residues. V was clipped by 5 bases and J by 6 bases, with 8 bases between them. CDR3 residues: CASSNSFNEQFF. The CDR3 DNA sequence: TGCGCCAGCAGTAATAGTTTCAATGAGCAGTTCTTC.

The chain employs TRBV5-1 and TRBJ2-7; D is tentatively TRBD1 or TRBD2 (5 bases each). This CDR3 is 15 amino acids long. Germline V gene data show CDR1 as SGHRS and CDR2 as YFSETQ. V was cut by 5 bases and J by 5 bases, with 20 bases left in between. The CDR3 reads CASSRAGTGSDEQYF. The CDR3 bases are TGCGCCAGCAGTCGCGCCGGGACGGGGAGCGACGAGCAGTACTTC.

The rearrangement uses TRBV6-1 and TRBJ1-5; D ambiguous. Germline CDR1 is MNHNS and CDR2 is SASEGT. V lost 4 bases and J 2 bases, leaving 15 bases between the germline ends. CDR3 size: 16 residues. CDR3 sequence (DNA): TGTGCCAGCAGTGGAACGGTGGCCGTGGGCAATCAGCCCCAGCATTTT. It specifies CASSGTVAVGNQPQHF.

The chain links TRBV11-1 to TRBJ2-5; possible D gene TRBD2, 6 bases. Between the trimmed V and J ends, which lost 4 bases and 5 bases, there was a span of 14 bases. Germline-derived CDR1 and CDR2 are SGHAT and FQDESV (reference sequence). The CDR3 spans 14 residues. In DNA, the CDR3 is TGTGCCAGCAGCTCTATAGCTGGAGGGGAGACCCAGTACTTC. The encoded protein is CASSSIAGGETQYF. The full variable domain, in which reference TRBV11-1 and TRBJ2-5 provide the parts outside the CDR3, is EAEVAQSPRYKITEKSQAVAFWCDPISGHATLYWYRQILGQGPELLVQFQDESVVDDSQLPKDRFSAERLKGVDSTLKIQPAELGDSAMYLCASSSIAGGETQYFGPGTRLLVL.

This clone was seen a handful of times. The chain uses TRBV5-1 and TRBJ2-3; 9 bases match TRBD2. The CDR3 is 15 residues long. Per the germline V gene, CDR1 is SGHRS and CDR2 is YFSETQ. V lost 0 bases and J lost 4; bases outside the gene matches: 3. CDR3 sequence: CASSLAAGGPDTQYF. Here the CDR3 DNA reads TGCGCCAGCAGCTTGGCGGCGGGGGGGCCAGATACGCAGTATTTT.

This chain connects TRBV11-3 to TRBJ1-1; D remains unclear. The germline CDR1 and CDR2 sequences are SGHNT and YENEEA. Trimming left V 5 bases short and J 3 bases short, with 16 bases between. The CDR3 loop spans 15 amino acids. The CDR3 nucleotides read TGTGCCAGCAGCCCGGGTGGAGGGTCGCACACTGAAGCTTTCTTT. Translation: CASSPGGGSHTEAFF.

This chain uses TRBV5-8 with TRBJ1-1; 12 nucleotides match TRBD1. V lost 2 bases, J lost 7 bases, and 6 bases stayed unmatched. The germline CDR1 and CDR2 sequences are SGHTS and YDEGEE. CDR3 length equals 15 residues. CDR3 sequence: CASSLTGTGGHEAFF. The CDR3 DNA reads TGTGCCAGCAGCTTAACCGGGACAGGGGGCCATGAAGCTTTCTTT.